Listed here are 23 T cell receptor delta chains from one sample, sequenced in a study of γδ T cells in repeated Plasmodium falciparum infection. TCRdb re-processed the multiplex PCR reads via CATT. The table has some 100,000 delta-chain clones, roughly 1.4% seen once. Gammadelta T cells were flow-sorted from PBMC into Vgamma9/Vdelta2+ and Vdelta2-negative populations for bulk analysis. The source material was gamma-delta T cells from blood. Source of these receptors: a pool of human donors (malaria-infected and uninfected, not separated).

This clone showed up many times. TCRdb's protein, taken from a much larger clone, differs from this DNA's translation at residue 4, likely owing to a read error; the protein displayed comes from the DNA. This chain uses TRDV3 with TRDJ1, with TRDD3 identical over 9 bases. Germline CDR1 and CDR2: TVYSNPD and GDNSRS (reference sequence). This CDR3 has 18 residues. V lost 5 bases to trimming and J lost 0 bases; unmatched junction nucleotides: 19. For the CDR3, the DNA is TGTGCCCCTCCTTCGGAATGCAGTACTGGGGGAGACACCGATAAACTCATCTTT. It encodes CAPPSECSTGGDTDKLIF.

This clone appeared a few times. The TCRdb record carries a much larger clone's protein, which differs from this DNA's translation at residue 5; a read error is the likely cause, and the protein listed here is the DNA translation. The chain joins TRDV1 to TRDJ1; the match to TRDD3 covers 9 bases. The CDR3 extends over 22 amino acids. The J segment lost 0 bases and the V segment lost 5 bases, leaving 25 bases of the junction unmatched. Per germline, CDR1 TSWWSYY and CDR2 QGS. The CDR3 DNA reads TGTGCTCTTGGGAAATGGCTCCCAACCCCTGGGGGATTTAGGGGAGACACCGATAAACTCATCTTT. It codes for CALGKWLPTPGGFRGDTDKLIF.

This clone was seen ten or more times. The CDR3 reads CAYRSAALRGGGIPDKLIF. For the CDR3, the DNA is TGTGCTTATAGGAGCGCGGCCCTTCGGGGCGGGGGGATACCCGATAAACTCATCTTT. This sequence joins TRAV38-2/DV8 and TRDJ1; 9 nucleotides line up with TRDD3. Germline-derived CDR1 and CDR2 are TSESDYY and QEAYKQQN. Trimming cost V 0 bases and J 3 bases; bases outside gene matches: 15. This CDR3 is 19 amino acids long.

This clone was counted many times. TCRdb assigns this DNA the protein of a much larger clone, which departs from its translation at residue 8; this likely reflects a read error, and the protein shown comes from translating the DNA. V is TRDV1 and J is TRDJ1, with 7 positions matching TRDD3. TCRdb supplies no J gene; here it was assigned by aligning the nucleotide sequence to germline. This CDR3 has 22 amino acids. Germline lookup yields CDR1 TSWWSYY and CDR2 QGS. The V and J ends lost 1 base and 0 bases, in that order; junction bases with no gene match: 23. The CDR3 here is CALGEPGPPRYRGIAYTDKLIF. In DNA, the CDR3 is TGTGCTCTTGGGGAACCTGGCCCTCCTAGGTACAGGGGGATTGCCTACACCGATAAACTCATCTTT.

As concerns this clone: The protein given by TCRdb reflects a much larger clone and differs at residue 9 from this DNA's translation, likely from a read error; the protein shown is the DNA's translation. The rearrangement joins TRDV2 to TRDJ3, with D perhaps matching TRDD3 (6 bases). The J gene was not available in TCRdb and was assigned here by matching the DNA to germline segments. Germline V CDR1 and CDR2: GEAIGNYY, EKD. CDR3 length: 19 amino acids. V was shortened by 3 bases and J by 2 bases, with 19 bases between the two germline ends. The CDR3 DNA follows: TGTGCCTGTGACCCTTCGCGGGGGACACATCCCTGGGACACCCGACAGATGTTTTTC. It specifies CACDPSRGTHPWDTRQMFF.

Concerning this clone: TCRdb's entry gives the protein of a much larger clone, which mismatches this DNA's translation at residue 22, likely from a read error; the protein reported here is translated from the DNA. The V and J genes are TRDV1 and TRDJ1; TRDD3 aligns across 8 bases. TCRdb gives no J gene; it was assigned here by matching the DNA to germline. Germline lookup yields CDR1 TSWWSYY and CDR2 QGS. The V gene end was trimmed by 1 base and the J gene end by 1 base; junction bases not matched to a gene: 41. The CDR3 runs to 28 residues. The chain's CDR3 is CALGERYWGLGAYKAYKGPRACTDKLIF. The CDR3 bases are TGTGCTCTTGGGGAACGATACTGGGGACTGGGGGCCTACAAGGCCTACAAGGGCCCAAGGGCGTGCACCGATAAACTCATCTTT.

The chain's CDR3 is CALGEQDPSTGGKTAQLFF. The CDR3 DNA is TGTGCTCTTGGGGAACAAGATCCCAGTACTGGGGGGAAAACAGCACAACTCTTCTTT. This chain uses TRDV1 with TRDJ2; 8 bases match TRDD3. The J gene comes from matching the DNA to germline here; TCRdb lacks it. The CDR3 loop spans 19 amino acids. Germline lookup yields CDR1 TSWWSYY and CDR2 QGS. Trimming cost V 1 base and J 5 bases; bases outside gene matches: 15.

This clone occurred a few times. The chain employs TRDV1 and TRDJ2, with a possible D match to TRDD2 (8 bases). The J gene was not available in TCRdb and was assigned here by matching the DNA to germline segments. Trimming cost V 2 bases and J 4 bases, with 32 bases left between them. This CDR3 spans 22 amino acids. Germline lookup yields CDR1 TSWWSYY and CDR2 QGS. The CDR3 is CALGETLPKCLGAGVPTAQLFF. The CDR3 DNA reads TGTGCTCTTGGGGAAACCCTTCCTAAATGCCTGGGGGCAGGGGTGCCGACAGCACAACTCTTCTTT.

This clone was seen many times. This likely traces to a read error, being one base from a far larger clone. Other DNA sequences in the same sample also yield this CDR3. The J gene is TRDJ1, the V gene TRDV3; D unclear. Trimming took 1 base from V and 3 from J, leaving 27 bases between them. This CDR3 comprises 18 residues. Per germline, CDR1 TVYSNPD and CDR2 GDNSRS (reference sequence). Here the CDR3 DNA reads TGTGCCTTTATGGACTCGAGGAGCGCCGAGCGCAGGGCCGATAAACTCATCTTT. This codes for CAFMDSRSAERRADKLIF.

Of note for this clone: TCRdb's protein for this DNA is that of a much larger clone and differs from the translation at residue 8, likely a read error; the protein shown is the DNA translation. CDR3 sequence (DNA): TGTGCTCTTGGGGAACTAGGCCCCTTCCCCGGGGGATACACCGATAAACTCATCTTT. Translated, it gives CALGELGPFPGGYTDKLIF. The V gene is TRDV1, the J gene TRDJ1, with D tentatively TRDD3 (7 bases). The CDR3 totals 19 residues. V gave up 0 bases and J gave up 0 bases, with 20 bases separating them. The germline V gene has CDR1 TSWWSYY and CDR2 QGS.

This clone showed up just a few times. The protein TCRdb lists belongs to a much larger clone and differs from this DNA's translation at residue 3, which points to a read error; the protein shown is made from the DNA. This chain connects TRDV1 to TRDJ1; weak D call: TRDD3 (6 bases). Because TCRdb records no J gene, it was assigned here through a match of the DNA to germline. This CDR3 spans 17 amino acids. Germline CDR1 reads TSWWSYY; CDR2 reads QGS. This CDR3 is CAPGELMTLAYADKLIF. The DNA for the CDR3 is TGTGCTCCTGGGGAACTCATGACCCTGGCGTACGCCGATAAACTCATCTTT.

This clone appeared a few times. This DNA translates differently at residue 10 from the TCRdb protein, which is that of a much larger clone; a read error is likely, and the protein shown is the DNA's own translation. This sequence joins TRDV1 and TRDJ1; 9 bases are shared with TRDD3. No J gene was available from TCRdb, and it was assigned here by a germline match of the DNA. Germline CDR1 reads TSWWSYY; CDR2 reads QGS. Trimming cost V 2 bases and J 0 bases; bases outside gene matches: 19. The CDR3 is 21 amino acids. CDR3 nucleotides: TGTGCTCTTGGGGAAAGGGTTACGTACCGGGGGATACCGGTGTACACCGATAAACTCATCTTT. Its translation: CALGERVTYRGIPVYTDKLIF.

The table lists this clone with a few counts. TCRdb lists the protein of a much larger clone for this DNA, which differs at residue 18, so this is likely a read error; the protein given here is translated from the DNA itself. The J segment was not called; the V segment is TRDV2; the table's D call, TRDD3, was not checked against the DNA. Germline-derived CDR1 and CDR2 are GEAIGNYY and EKD. The CDR3 spans 20 residues. The CDR3: CACDTEMGDPSSWDTRQTFF. In DNA form, the CDR3 reads TGTGCCTGTGACACCGAGATGGGGGACCCGAGCTCCTGGGACACCCGACAGACGTTTTTC.

This clone was counted a few times. It differs at one base from a far larger clone, so likely a read error. Other DNA sequences in the sample encode the same CDR3. The rearrangement links TRDV2 to TRDJ1; 13 bases are shared with TRDD3. TCRdb records no J gene; here it was assigned by comparing the DNA to germline. The germline V gene encodes CDR1 GEAIGNYY and CDR2 EKD. CDR3 length: 15 residues. The CDR3 protein is CACDTGGYGTDKLIF. The CDR3, as DNA: TGCGCCTGTGACACTGGGGGATACGGGACCGATAAACTCATCTTT.

For this clone: The TCRdb record carries a much larger clone's protein, which differs from this DNA's translation at residue 14; a read error is the likely cause, and the protein listed here is the DNA translation. The J gene was not called, though the V gene is TRDV1; the table assigns TRDD3, which was not confirmed against the DNA. CDR1 TSWWSYY and CDR2 QGS come from the germline V gene. CDR3 length: 15 residues. CDR3 nucleotides: TGTGCTCTTGGGAACCTACTGGGGATACGACACAAACTCACCTTT. It specifies CALGNLLGIRHKLTF.

This clone has just a few counts. A read error is the likely source, as a far larger clone sits one nucleotide away. This CDR3 is also generated by other DNA sequences in the sample. The chain is built from TRDV1 and TRDJ2, with D perhaps TRDD2 or TRDD3 (8 bases each). TCRdb lists no J gene, so it was determined here by aligning the DNA to germline. There are 20 residues in the CDR3. The germline CDR1 and CDR2 sequences are TSWWSYY and QGS. V was clipped by 8 bases and J by 0 bases, with 28 bases between them. The CDR3 sequence is CALCGLPSTGGTPLTAQLFF. CDR3 nucleotides: TGTGCTCTTTGTGGCCTTCCTAGTACTGGGGGGACTCCTTTGACAGCACAACTCTTCTTT.

The sample holds many counts of this clone. The rearrangement uses TRDV2 and TRDJ3; 10 bases map to TRDD3. Germline CDR1 GEAIGNYY, CDR2 EKD. The V and J ends lost 2 bases and 0 bases, in that order; junction bases with no gene match: 9. There are 20 residues in the CDR3. The CDR3 here is CACDKYWGIPSSWDTRQMFF. The CDR3 DNA reads as TGTGCCTGTGACAAGTACTGGGGGATCCCTAGCTCCTGGGACACCCGACAGATGTTTTTC.

This clone was detected only a few times. TCRdb shows a much larger clone's protein in place of this DNA's translation, and the two differ at residues 6 and 9, likely through a read error; the protein shown is translated from the DNA. The rearrangement joins TRDV1 to TRDJ2, with TRDD3 matching 9 bases. The V gene's germline CDR1 is TSWWSYY and CDR2 QGS. J gave up 3 bases and V 7 bases, and 9 bases lay outside the gene matches. CDR3 size: 16 residues. The CDR3 sequence is CALASRGILVTAQLFF. CDR3 in DNA: TGTGCTCTTGCCTCCCGGGGGATACTCGTGACAGCACAACTCTTCTTT.

Only a few counts were recorded for this clone. The TCRdb record carries a much larger clone's protein, which differs from this DNA's translation at residue 20; a read error is the likely cause, and the protein listed here is the DNA translation. The chain employs TRDV1 and TRDJ1; 8 bases map to TRDD3. TCRdb offers no J gene call, so here the DNA was matched to germline to obtain one. J gave up 0 bases and V 1 base, and 40 bases lay outside the gene matches. The germline CDR1 and CDR2 sequences are TSWWSYY and QGS. This CDR3 spans 28 amino acids. CDR3 coding DNA: TGTGCTCTTGGGGAACGATACTGGGGACTGGGGGCCTACAAGGCCTACAAGGGCCCAGGGGCGTACACCGATAAACTCATCTTT. Translating it yields CALGERYWGLGAYKAYKGPGAYTDKLIF.

Comment on this clone: Since a far larger clone is one base different, this is likely a read error. Other DNA variants within this sample encode the same CDR3. The V gene corresponds to TRDV2; no J gene was called; the D segment call TRDD3 is taken from the table without a DNA check. Looked up from germline, CDR1 is GEAIGNYY and CDR2 is EKD. CDR3 size: 20 residues. CDR3 region: CACDTVRGRQLLGDASKLIF. For the CDR3, the DNA is TGTGCCTGTGACACCGTTCGGGGTCGTCAATTACTGGGGGATGCAAGTAAGCTCATCTTT.

This clone was seen more than once but under ten times. TCRdb's protein, taken from a much larger clone, differs from this DNA's translation at residue 8, likely owing to a read error; the protein displayed comes from the DNA. The J gene is TRDJ1, the V gene TRDV1, with 10 bases identical to TRDD3. Matching the DNA to germline supplied the J gene, which TCRdb does not give. Germline V lookup: CDR1 TSWWSYY, CDR2 QGS. J was trimmed by 4 bases and V by 5 bases; bases with no gene match: 25. The CDR3 sequence is 21 residues long. CDR3: CALGSLKRLLVGDTGCDKLIF. The DNA of the CDR3 is TGTGCTCTTGGGTCCCTTAAAAGGCTCCTCGTGGGGGATACTGGTTGCGATAAACTCATCTTT.

The sample holds a few counts of this clone. The amino acid sequence in TCRdb belongs to a much larger clone and departs from this DNA's translation at residue 7, likely a sequencing read error; the sequence shown is translated from the DNA. This sequence joins TRDV1 and TRDJ1; TRDD3 aligns across 8 bases. TCRdb lists no J gene, so it was determined here by aligning the DNA to germline. Germline loops: CDR1 TSWWSYY, CDR2 QGS. V dropped 0 bases and J dropped 0; count of bases not matched to a gene: 30. The CDR3 runs 25 residues. CDR3 region: CALGELRSPSDFAGYGRGYTDKLIF. DNA for the CDR3: TGTGCTCTTGGGGAACTACGCTCCCCTTCAGATTTTGCGGGATACGGCCGGGGGTACACCGATAAACTCATCTTT.

As regards this clone: The TCRdb protein, from a much larger clone, departs from this DNA's translation at residue 5, likely by read error; the protein shown derives from the DNA. This rearrangement joins TRDV2 to TRDJ1, with 9 positions matching TRDD3. TCRdb is silent on the J gene; assignment here came from matching the DNA to germline. Germline V CDR1 and CDR2: GEAIGNYY, EKD. V shed 2 bases, J shed 0 bases, and the junction held 9 bases outside the gene matches. CDR3 size: 17 residues. The CDR3 DNA is TGTGCCTGTGACAAGTTACTGGGGGAAAAAAACACCGATAAACTCATCTTT. It is translated as CACDKLLGEKNTDKLIF.